This TCR beta chain was captured in a study of cytomegalovirus exposure and HLA in healthy donors. Study in general: A data release that came early held some 79 million unique TCRs from HLA-typed donors.

Vbeta (60) and Jbeta (13) primers were used in the PCR. Here immunoSEQ multiplex PCR was the method, and the copy in TCRdb shows in-frame clones only, minus some. The repertoire includes more than 80,000 clones, nearly 70% of them detected once, and 2.5% to 3% sits in the top ten. Germline V gene data show CDR1 as MNHNY and CDR2 as SVGAGI (reference sequence). This CDR3 comprises 12 residues. Between the trimmed V and J ends, which lost 8 bases and 4 bases, there was a span of 10 bases. This chain connects TRBV6-6 to TRBJ2-3; the D gene is possibly TRBD2 (5 bases). The sample was PBMCs. This sequence originates from a man aged 45-60 years in good health and CMV-seronegative. CDR3 residues: CASLGSPDTQYF. The CDR3 nucleotides are TGTGCCAGCCTAGGGAGCCCAGATACGCAGTATTTT.